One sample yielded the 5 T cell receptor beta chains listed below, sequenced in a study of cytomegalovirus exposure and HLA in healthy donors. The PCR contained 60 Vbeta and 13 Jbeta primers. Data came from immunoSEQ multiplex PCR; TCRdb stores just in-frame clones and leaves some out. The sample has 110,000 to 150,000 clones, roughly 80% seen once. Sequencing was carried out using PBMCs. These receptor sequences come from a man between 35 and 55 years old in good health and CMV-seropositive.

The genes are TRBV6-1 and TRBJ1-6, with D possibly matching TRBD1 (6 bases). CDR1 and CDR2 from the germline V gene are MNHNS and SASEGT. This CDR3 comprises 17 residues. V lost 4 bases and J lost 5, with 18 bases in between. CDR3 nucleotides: TGTGCCAGCAGTGCAAGTCTGAGAGGGGGAGATAATTCACCCCTCCACTTT. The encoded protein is CASSASLRGGDNSPLHF.

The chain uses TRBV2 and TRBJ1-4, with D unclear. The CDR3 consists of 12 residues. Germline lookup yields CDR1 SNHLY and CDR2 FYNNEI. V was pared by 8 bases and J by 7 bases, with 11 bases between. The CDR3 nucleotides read TGTGCCAGCCAGAACAGATTTGAAAAACTGTTTTTT. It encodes CASQNRFEKLFF.

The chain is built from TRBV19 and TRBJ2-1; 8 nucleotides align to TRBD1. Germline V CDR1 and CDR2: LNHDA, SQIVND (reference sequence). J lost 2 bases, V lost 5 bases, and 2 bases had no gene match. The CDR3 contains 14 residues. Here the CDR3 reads CASSRTGTYNEQFF. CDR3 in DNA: TGTGCCAGTAGTCGGACAGGGACCTACAATGAGCAGTTCTTC.

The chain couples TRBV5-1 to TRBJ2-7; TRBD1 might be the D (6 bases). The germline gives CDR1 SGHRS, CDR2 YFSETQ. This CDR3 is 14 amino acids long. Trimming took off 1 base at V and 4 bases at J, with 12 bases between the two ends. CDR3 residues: CASSLQGRRYEQYF. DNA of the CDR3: TGCGCCAGCAGCTTGCAGGGGCGACGTTACGAGCAGTACTTC.

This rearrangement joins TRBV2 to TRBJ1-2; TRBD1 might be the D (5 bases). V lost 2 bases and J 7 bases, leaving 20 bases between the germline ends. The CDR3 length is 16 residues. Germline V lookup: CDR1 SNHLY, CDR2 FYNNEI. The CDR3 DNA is TGTGCCAGCAGTGAAAGTACGGGGGGTCCCTTTGGTGGCTACACCTTC. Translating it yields CASSESTGGPFGGYTF.